This T cell receptor (beta chain) was sequenced in a study of vaccination and CD4 T cells after COVID-19. Sequence data for DNA of cultured CD4+ T cells were generated by the Oncomine TCR Beta short-read assay. Extraction of genomic DNA was performed on cultured CD4+ T cells. TCRdb independently ran MiXCR on the PCR reads; one entry per CDR3 protein. This table has thousands of distinct CDR3 sequences, over 25% appearing once. Germline CDR1 and CDR2: SEHNR and FQNEAQ (reference sequence). Losses at the gene ends were 5 bases for V and 4 bases for J; bases not matched to a gene: 5. CDR3 length equals 15 residues. This clonotype has more than one count but fewer than ten. Its antigen remains unknown. As for treatment: roughly 10-day PBMC culture with coronavirus spike peptide pools or control peptides (ViraFEST assay). CD4+ T cells of the unexposed donor were collected before the COVID-19 pandemic (2011-2018).

Sequences were obtained from CD4+ T cells from blood, cultured in vitro. This chain links TRBV7-9 with TRBJ1-5; 10 bases fit TRBD1. This TCR was sampled from a human donor in good health. CDR3 in amino acids: CASSPWTGGNQPQHF. CDR3 nucleotides: TGTGCCAGCAGCCCCTGGACAGGGGGTAATCAGCCCCAGCATTTT.